Below, one TCR beta chain is given with its context. Antigen specificity is unknown. Germline V gene lookup returns CDR1 LNHDA and CDR2 SQIVND (reference sequence). This CDR3 contains 17 residues. V shed 3 bases and J 3 bases; nucleotides not matched to a gene: 11. The record originates from a study of T cell responses to AZD1222 COVID-19 vaccine. Study outcomes and limitations: Among the donors, most were white British and more were female, and clonal diversity was possibly underestimated.

Produced via immunoSEQ multiplex PCR; TCRdb's table is partial and in-frame only. The table has more than 100,000 clones, about 88% seen once; the top ten hold around 9.4%. The origin of this receptor is an adult in good health. Material: peripheral blood, obtained on day 0 of AZD1222 vaccination. This rearrangement joins TRBV19 to TRBJ2-7, with 10 bases identical to TRBD2. The CDR3 region has the DNA TGTGCCAGTAGTATGTCAAAACTAGCGGGGCGAAACTACGAGCAGTACTTC. Protein sequence: CASSMSKLAGRNYEQYF.